One and the same sample provided the 19 T cell receptor beta chains below, sequenced in a study of shared clonotypes between healthy human individuals. Naive-designated CD8 cells lacked CD45RO, were positively enriched for CCR7, and omitted terminally differentiated effector memory CD45RA+ cells. Sequencing used immunoSEQ multiplex PCR; TCRdb keeps in-frame clones, though not all of them. The sample shows about 2.2 million clones, about 93% of them seen only once. Sequenced sample: naive CD8+ T cells from PBMCs. These receptors all come from a man aged 18-30 years in good health. Some clones in this sample may be carry-over from other donors' samples.

The gene calls are TRBV5-1 and TRBJ1-2; TRBD1 matches 9 bases. Germline values: CDR1 SGHRS, CDR2 YFSETQ. J gave up 7 bases and V 4 bases, and 5 bases lay outside the gene matches. The length of the CDR3 is 13 residues. CDR3: CASSETGGSGYTF. Here the CDR3 DNA reads TGCGCCAGCAGCGAAACAGGGGGCTCTGGCTACACCTTC.

The chain couples TRBV7-9 to TRBJ2-3; the match to TRBD2 covers 7 bases. CDR3 length: 16 residues. Germline V gene lookup returns CDR1 SEHNR and CDR2 FQNEAQ (reference sequence). The V segment lost 2 bases and the J segment 0 bases; nucleotides outside the gene matches: 5. In DNA, the CDR3 is TGTGCCAGCAGCTTAAGCCCTAGCGGTAGCACAGATACGCAGTATTTT. This gives the protein CASSLSPSGSTDTQYF.

The chain carries TRBV5-4 and TRBJ2-3, with D unclear. Germline V lookup: CDR1 SGHNT, CDR2 YYREEE (reference sequence). The CDR3 runs 16 residues. Trimming removed 0 bases at V and 5 bases at J, with 16 bases between. CDR3 sequence reads: CASSLEELRLVDTQYF. The CDR3 bases are TGTGCCAGCAGCTTGGAAGAGTTGCGTCTGGTAGATACGCAGTATTTT.

The chain recombines TRBV7-9 with TRBJ2-1; 13 nucleotides match TRBD2. V lost 3 bases to trimming and J lost 1 base; unmatched junction nucleotides: 3. The CDR3 extends over 17 amino acids. Germline loops: CDR1 SEHNR, CDR2 FQNEAQ (reference sequence). The DNA of the CDR3 is TGTGCCAGCAGCTTTCGGACTAGCGGGAGTTCCTACAATGAGCAGTTCTTC. Translation gives CASSFRTSGSSYNEQFF.

The CDR3 spells CASTGSGSYETQYF. CDR3 DNA: TGTGCCAGCACGGGTAGCGGGAGTTACGAGACCCAGTACTTC. This chain links TRBV27 with TRBJ2-5; 9 nucleotides align to TRBD2. The V gene's germline CDR1 is MNHEY and CDR2 SMNVEV (reference sequence). The ends lost 7 bases at V and 5 bases at J; junction bases unmatched: 8. This CDR3 comprises 14 residues.

This sequence joins TRBV30 and TRBJ1-4, with 10 bases fitting TRBD1. The V segment lost 7 bases and the J segment 0 bases; nucleotides outside the gene matches: 8. The CDR3 is made up of 16 amino acids. CDR1 GTSNPN and CDR2 SVGIG come from the germline V gene (reference sequence). The CDR3 sequence is CAYSPGQGATNEKLFF. The CDR3 bases are TGTGCCTACTCTCCCGGACAGGGGGCAACTAATGAAAAACTGTTTTTT.

This chain connects TRBV9 to TRBJ2-1, with D tentatively TRBD1 (5 bases). The CDR3 is made up of 14 amino acids. Trimming removed 0 bases from V and 8 bases from J, with 12 bases in between. From germline, CDR1 is SGDLS and CDR2 YYNGEE. CDR3 in DNA: TGTGCCAGCAGCGTAGGGGGCTACTTGGATGAGCAGTTCTTC. Protein: CASSVGGYLDEQFF.

The chain is built from TRBV18 and TRBJ2-6, with D possibly being TRBD1 (5 bases). Germline V gives CDR1 KGHSH, CDR2 LQKENI. This CDR3 spans 16 amino acids. The V and J ends lost 3 bases and 3 bases respectively, with 12 bases between them. Here the CDR3 reads CASSPPGFGGANVLTF. CDR3 coding DNA: TGTGCCAGCTCACCTCCAGGGTTCGGTGGGGCCAACGTCCTGACTTTC. Full variable domain (outside the CDR3, taken from reference TRBV18 and TRBJ2-6): NAGVMQNPRHLVRRRGQEARLRCSPMKGHSHVYWYRQLPEEGLKFMVYLQKENIIDESGMPKERFSAEFPKEGPSILRIQQVVRGDSAAYFCASSPPGFGGANVLTFGAGSRLTVL.

This clone was recorded only once. J is TRBJ2-3 and V is TRBV11-2, with D unclear. V lost 1 base, J lost 1 base, and 3 bases lay in between. CDR3 length: 13 residues. Germline V gives CDR1 SGHAT, CDR2 FQNNGV. In nucleotides, the CDR3 is TGTGCCAGCAGCTTAGTGCGCACAGATACGCAGTATTTT. Residues: CASSLVRTDTQYF.

The V call is TRBV27, the J call TRBJ2-7; perhaps TRBD2 as D (7 bases). Germline V gives CDR1 MNHEY, CDR2 SMNVEV (reference sequence). The CDR3 is made up of 14 amino acids. V was clipped by 7 bases and J by 6 bases, with 19 bases between them. This CDR3 reads CASTNIGAGAEQYF. The CDR3 region has the DNA TGTGCCAGCACCAATATCGGGGCGGGGGCCGAGCAGTACTTC.

V gene TRBV7-9 combines with J gene TRBJ2-1; possible D gene TRBD2, 6 bases. The V end lost 6 bases, the J end lost 10 bases, and 19 bases lay between the germline ends. Germline V CDR1 and CDR2: SEHNR, FQNEAQ (reference sequence). CDR3 length: 14 amino acids. The CDR3 is CASSAASGEEEQFF. The CDR3 DNA reads TGTGCCAGCAGTGCCGCGTCGGGAGAAGAAGAGCAGTTCTTC. Full variable domain (outside the CDR3, taken from reference TRBV7-9 and TRBJ2-1): DTGVSQNPRHKITKRGQNVTFRCDPISEHNRLYWYRQTLGQGPEFLTYFQNEAQLEKSRLLSDRFSAERPKGSFSTLEIQRTEQGDSAMYLCASSAASGEEEQFFGPGTRLTVL.

This chain uses TRBV7-8 with TRBJ2-3; 10 nucleotides line up with TRBD1. J lost 3 bases, V lost 5 bases, and 8 bases had no gene match. The CDR3 sequence is 16 residues long. Germline V gives CDR1 SGHVS, CDR2 FQNEAQ. Here the CDR3 reads CASSDRTGGWTDTQYF. CDR3 DNA: TGTGCCAGCAGCGATAGGACAGGGGGATGGACAGATACGCAGTATTTT. The full variable domain, completed using reference TRBV7-8 and TRBJ2-3, is GAGVSQSPRYKVAKRGQDVALRCDPISGHVSLFWYQQALGQGPEFLTYFQNEAQLDKSGLPSDRFFAERPEGSVSTLKIQRTQQEDSAVYLCASSDRTGGWTDTQYFGPGTRLTVL.

The V call is TRBV27, the J call TRBJ2-7; D unclear. The V gene lost 5 bases and the J gene lost 0 bases, with 14 bases spanning the gap. The CDR3 consists of 15 residues. CDR1 and CDR2 from the germline V gene are MNHEY and SMNVEV (reference sequence). Written as DNA, the CDR3 is TGTGCCAGCAGTCTCGTTAGCCGTTTCTCCTACGAGCAGTACTTC. Protein: CASSLVSRFSYEQYF.

The chain is built from TRBV7-9 and TRBJ2-1; 7 bases align to TRBD2. The CDR3 extends over 12 amino acids. V lost 5 bases, J lost 7 bases, and 2 bases stayed unmatched. Germline V gives CDR1 SEHNR, CDR2 FQNEAQ (reference sequence). The CDR3 DNA reads TGTGCCAGCAGCCCACTAGCGAATGAGCAGTTCTTC. It translates to CASSPLANEQFF.

The chain carries TRBV28 and TRBJ2-2, with D maybe TRBD2 (6 bases). The germline gives CDR1 MDHEN, CDR2 SYDVKM. This CDR3 has 15 residues. V lost 6 bases, J lost 1 base, and 12 bases lay in between. CDR3 nucleotide sequence: TGTGCCAGCAGCAAAGGGACTCAGAACACCGGGGAGCTGTTTTTT. Its translation is CASSKGTQNTGELFF. The variable domain in full, with the rest retrieved from reference TRBV28 and TRBJ2-2, is DVKVTQSSRYLVKRTGEKVFLECVQDMDHENMFWYRQDPGLGLRLIYFSYDVKMKEKGDIPEGYSVSREKKERFSLILESASTNQTSMYLCASSKGTQNTGELFFGEGSRLTVL.

This chain joins TRBV9 and TRBJ1-1; 7 bases are a match to TRBD1. In germline, CDR1 is SGDLS, CDR2 YYNGEE. The length of the CDR3 is 16 residues. J gave up 1 base and V 4 bases, and 10 bases lay outside the gene matches. CDR3 DNA: TGTGCCAGCAGCACAGACAGGGAGGGAAAGAACACTGAAGCTTTCTTT. It codes for CASSTDREGKNTEAFF.

V and J are TRBV5-1 and TRBJ1-3, with no clear D. Germline CDR1 is SGHRS and CDR2 is YFSETQ. V was clipped by 1 base and J by 2 bases, with 13 bases between them. CDR3 length: 16 residues. The CDR3 DNA sequence: TGCGCCAGCAGCTTGTGGGAGGGCGGTGCTGGAAACACCATATATTTT. Translation: CASSLWEGGAGNTIYF.

Comments on this clone: At the DNA level, this CDR3 is encoded by other sequences in the same sample as well. V usage is TRBV7-9 and J usage is TRBJ2-7, with D possibly being TRBD1 (5 bases). V dropped 1 base and J dropped 7 bases, with 11 bases sitting between them. The CDR3 sequence is 13 residues long. Germline CDR1 is SEHNR and CDR2 is FQNEAQ (reference sequence). CDR3 DNA: TGTGCCAGCAGCTTAGGCAGGGTTCGGGAGCAGTACTTC. It specifies CASSLGRVREQYF.

This chain joins TRBV9 and TRBJ2-7, with D possibly being TRBD1 (6 bases). V shed 0 bases and J shed 3 bases, with 10 bases lying between them. Per the germline V gene, CDR1 is SGDLS and CDR2 is YYNGEE. The CDR3 has 14 amino acids. The CDR3 spells CASSVASDSYEQYF. CDR3 bases: TGTGCCAGCAGCGTAGCCTCGGACAGCTACGAGCAGTACTTC.